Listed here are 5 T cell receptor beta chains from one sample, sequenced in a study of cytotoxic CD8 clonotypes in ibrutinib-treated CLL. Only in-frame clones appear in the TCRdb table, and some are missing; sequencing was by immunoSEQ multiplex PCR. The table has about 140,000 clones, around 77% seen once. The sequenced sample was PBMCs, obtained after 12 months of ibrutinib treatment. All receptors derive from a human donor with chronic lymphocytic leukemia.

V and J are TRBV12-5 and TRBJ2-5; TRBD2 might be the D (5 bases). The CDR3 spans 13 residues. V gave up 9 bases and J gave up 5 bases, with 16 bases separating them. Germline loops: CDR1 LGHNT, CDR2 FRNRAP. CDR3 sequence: CASRGRVGETQYF. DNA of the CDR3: TGTGCTAGCCGCGGGCGAGTAGGGGAGACCCAGTACTTC.

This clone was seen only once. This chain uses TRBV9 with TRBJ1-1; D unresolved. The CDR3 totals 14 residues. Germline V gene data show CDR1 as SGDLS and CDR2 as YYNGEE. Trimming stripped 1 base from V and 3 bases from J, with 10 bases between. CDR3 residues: CASSVSQRDTEAFF. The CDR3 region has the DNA TGTGCCAGCAGCGTATCCCAGCGGGACACTGAAGCTTTCTTT.

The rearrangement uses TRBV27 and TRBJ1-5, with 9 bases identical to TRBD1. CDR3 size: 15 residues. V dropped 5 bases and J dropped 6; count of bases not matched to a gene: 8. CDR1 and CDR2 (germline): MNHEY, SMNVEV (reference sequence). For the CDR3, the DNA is TGTGCCAGCAGTCCAGACAGGGGGATGTTTCAGCCCCAGCATTTT. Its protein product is CASSPDRGMFQPQHF.

DNA for the CDR3: TGTGCCAGCAGCTTCTGGGATCTCGAAAGGGGGCAGTACTTC. This encodes CASSFWDLERGQYF. The V call is TRBV7-8, the J call TRBJ2-7, with D maybe TRBD1 (5 bases). Germline loops: CDR1 SGHVS, CDR2 FQNEAQ. The CDR3 is 14 amino acids. V was shortened by 3 bases and J by 9 bases, with 18 bases between the two germline ends.

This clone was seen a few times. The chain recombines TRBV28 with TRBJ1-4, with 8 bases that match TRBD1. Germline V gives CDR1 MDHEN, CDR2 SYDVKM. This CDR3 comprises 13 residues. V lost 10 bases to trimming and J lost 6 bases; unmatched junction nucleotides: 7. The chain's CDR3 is CAISGGAYEKLFF. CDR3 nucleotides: TGTGCCATCTCAGGGGGCGCGTATGAAAAACTGTTTTTT. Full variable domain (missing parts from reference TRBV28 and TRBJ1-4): DVKVTQSSRYLVKRTGEKVFLECVQDMDHENMFWYRQDPGLGLRLIYFSYDVKMKEKGDIPEGYSVSREKKERFSLILESASTNQTSMYLCAISGGAYEKLFFGSGTQLSVL.